The TCR beta chain described here comes from a study of shared clonotypes between healthy human individuals. Whole-study context: The people who gave samples were two women and a few men aged 18 to 49. For every donor, three CD4 naive, three CD4 memory, two CD8 naive and one CD8 memory plates were used. General study findings and limits: The authors expected sequencing depth to affect clonotype sharing among donors. A reduction in generation probabilities was seen for non-shared clonotypes relative to those shared by all four donors.

TCRdb keeps only in-frame clones here, not all; method: immunoSEQ multiplex PCR. The table includes millions of clones, more than 85% detected once. Regarding this clone: Antigen unknown.

Germline CDR1 reads SGHVS; CDR2 reads FQNEAQ. This CDR3 comprises 11 residues. The ends were cut back, 6 bases at V and 5 bases at J, with 6 bases in the middle. Sequencing input: naive CD4+ T cells from PBMCs. Noted subset: CD45RA+ positively selected. The chain uses TRBV7-8 and TRBJ2-3, with unresolved D. This clonotype originated in a man younger than 35 in good health. Some clones in this sample may be carry-over from other donors' samples. Written as DNA, the CDR3 is TGTGCCAGCAGGGCAAGAGATACGCAGTATTTT. It codes for CASRARDTQYF.